The sequence of this T cell receptor (beta chain) was determined in a study of PD-L1 blockade in urothelial cancer. Study as a whole: Prior regimens of chemotherapy numbered 0 to 3 per patient. Treatment start was followed by blood analysis at 3 weeks (second dose) and again at 6 weeks. Peripheral blood specimens exhibited a median yield of about 150,000 T cells.

Germline V gene sequence: CDR1 MNHEY, CDR2 SMNVEV (reference sequence). V dropped 5 bases and J dropped 5 bases, with 18 bases sitting between them. This CDR3 comprises 16 residues. Sequencing used immunoSEQ multiplex PCR; TCRdb keeps in-frame clones, though not all of them. Of about 37,000 clones listed, 82% are singletons. A few counts support this clone. This specimen was PBMCs, taken around atezolizumab (anti-PD-L1) treatment. This receptor was taken from a man between 60 and 70 years old with urothelial cancer. This chain joins TRBV27 and TRBJ2-2; tentatively, D is TRBD1 (6 bases). In nucleotides, the CDR3 is TGTGCCAGCAGTGCCCAGGGGAAGATGGTGACCGGGGAGCTGTTTTTT. It codes for CASSAQGKMVTGELFF.